This T cell receptor beta chain was retrieved from a study of CD8 T cells in ankylosing spondylitis. Study outcomes and limitations: CD8+ cells made up the disease-linked clones, which were relatively rare in peripheral blood.

TCRdb re-called the 5' RACE reads through MiXCR, storing one row per CDR3 protein. Among 350,000 or so distinct CDR3 sequences listed, 11% were seen once. This clonotype was seen many times. Antigen specificity is unknown. The sequence derives from a female donor with ankylosing spondylitis or in good health (not recorded which). Material: blood, either unsorted or a sorted T cell fraction (not recorded which).

This chain's CDR3 is CASSLETGYEQYF. CDR3 sequence (DNA): TGCGCCAGCAGCTTGGAAACGGGGTACGAGCAGTACTTC. The gene calls are TRBV5-1 and TRBJ2-7, with a tentative D call TRBD2 (5 bases). Germline loops: CDR1 SGHRS, CDR2 YFSETQ. V shed 0 bases and J shed 4 bases, with 8 bases lying between them. CDR3 length: 13 residues.